This T cell receptor beta chain was sequenced in a study of cytomegalovirus exposure and HLA in healthy donors. The study ran its PCR with 60 Vbeta and 13 Jbeta primers. Libraries were prepared by immunoSEQ multiplex PCR; TCRdb keeps only in-frame clonotypes and omits some of them. The sample holds more than 55,000 clones, about 73% seen once. This clone has only a few counts. Germline CDR1 is SNHLY and CDR2 is FYNNEI. V was cut by 7 bases and J by 5 bases, with 12 bases left in between. This CDR3 region has 13 residues. The chain joins TRBV2 to TRBJ2-1; no clear D gene. Sequenced material: PBMCs. The receptor comes from a woman aged 60-75 years in good health and CMV-seropositive. CDR3 DNA: TGTGCCAGCACCTATATGTTGAACAATGAGCAGTTCTTC. It yields the protein CASTYMLNNEQFF.